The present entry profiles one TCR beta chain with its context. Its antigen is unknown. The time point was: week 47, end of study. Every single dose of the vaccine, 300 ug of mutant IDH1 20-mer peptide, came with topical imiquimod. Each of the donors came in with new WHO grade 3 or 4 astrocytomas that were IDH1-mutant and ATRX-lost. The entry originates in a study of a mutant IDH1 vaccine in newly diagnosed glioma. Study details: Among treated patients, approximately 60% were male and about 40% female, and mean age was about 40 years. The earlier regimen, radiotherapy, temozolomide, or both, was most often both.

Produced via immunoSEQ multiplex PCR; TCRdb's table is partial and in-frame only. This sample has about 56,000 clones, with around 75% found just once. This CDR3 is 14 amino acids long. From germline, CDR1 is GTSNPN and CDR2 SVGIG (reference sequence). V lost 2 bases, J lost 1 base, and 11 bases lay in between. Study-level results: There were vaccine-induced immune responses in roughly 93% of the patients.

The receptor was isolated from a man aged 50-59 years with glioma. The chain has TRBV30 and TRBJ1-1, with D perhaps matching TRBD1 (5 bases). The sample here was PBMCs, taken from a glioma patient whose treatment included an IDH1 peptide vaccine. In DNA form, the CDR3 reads TGTGCCTGGAGTAAGGGACTAGGGAACACTGAAGCTTTCTTT. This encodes CAWSKGLGNTEAFF.